This T cell receptor beta chain originates from a study of cytomegalovirus exposure and HLA in healthy donors. The primer mix had 60 Vbeta and 13 Jbeta primers. Profiled with immunoSEQ multiplex PCR; TCRdb holds only in-frame clones, not every one. Here the sample spans about 120,000 clones, about three quarters being singletons. With regard to this clone: Its target is not known.

The study's findings and limits: Fewer N-insertions (relative to the 666-donor mean) were reportedly seen in an Asian-associated ancestry cluster in a later analysis. Fewer than 200 TCR beta chains were listed as cytomegalovirus-associated. For most TCR sequences rarity was the rule, although some public TCRs occurred in many donors. Most CMV-associated TCR beta chains were later found to appear HLA-restricted.

The CDR3 covers 17 residues. The V gene end was trimmed by 1 base and the J gene end by 7 bases; junction bases not matched to a gene: 10. Germline V gene data show CDR1 as LNHNV and CDR2 as YYDKDF (reference sequence). Material for sequencing was PBMCs. The chain joins TRBV15 to TRBJ2-1, with 10 positions matching TRBD2. This clonotype was sampled from a woman aged 35 to 49 in good health and CMV-seropositive. As DNA, the CDR3 is TGTGCCACCAGCAGAGGATTCGGGGCAGCGGGGGGGAATGAGCAGTTCTTC. Its protein is CATSRGFGAAGGNEQFF.